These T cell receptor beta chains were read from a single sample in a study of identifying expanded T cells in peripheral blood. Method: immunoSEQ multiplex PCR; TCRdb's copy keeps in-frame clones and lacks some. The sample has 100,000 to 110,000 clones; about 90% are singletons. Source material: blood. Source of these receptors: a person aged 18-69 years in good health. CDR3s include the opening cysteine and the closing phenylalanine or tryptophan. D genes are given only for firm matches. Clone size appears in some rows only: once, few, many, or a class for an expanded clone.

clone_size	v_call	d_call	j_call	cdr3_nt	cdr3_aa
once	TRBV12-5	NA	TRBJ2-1	TGTGCTAGTGGTTCCTACCCATTTGGGGTTCGCGTCAATGAGCAGTTCTTC	CASGSYPFGVRVNEQFF
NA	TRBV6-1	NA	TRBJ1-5	TGTGCCAGCAGTACGGCCAGAAGCAATCAGCCCCAGCATTTT	CASSTARSNQPQHF
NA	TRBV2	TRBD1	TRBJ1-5	TGTGCCAGCAGTGAAGTATCAGGGGGCGTTCAGCCCCAGCATTTT	CASSEVSGGVQPQHF
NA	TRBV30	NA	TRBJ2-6	TGTGCCTGGAGGCCACAGGGTACAGGGGCCAACGTCCTGACTTTC	CAWRPQGTGANVLTF
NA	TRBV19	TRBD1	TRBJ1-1	TGTGCCACCTCCCACAGGGGGGATACTGAAGCTTTCTTT	CATSHRGDTEAFF
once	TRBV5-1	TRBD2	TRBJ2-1	TGCGCCAGCAGCTTTAGCGGGAGCTCCTACAATGAGCAGTTCTTC	CASSFSGSSYNEQFF
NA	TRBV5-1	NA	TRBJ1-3	TGCGCCAGCAGCTTGGGCGGATCCAGCTCTGGAAACACCATATATTTT	CASSLGGSSSGNTIYF
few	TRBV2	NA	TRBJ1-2	TGTGCCAGCAGCTCGGACAGTGATTTAGGCTACACCTTC	CASSSDSDLGYTF
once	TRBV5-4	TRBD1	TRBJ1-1	TGTGCCAGCAGCTTGAGTAAGAGGGACAGTTTTGAAGCTTTCTTT	CASSLSKRDSFEAFF
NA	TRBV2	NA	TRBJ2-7	TGTGCCAGCAGTGAAGCGGGCAGGCAGGGACTCTACGAGCAGTACTTC	CASSEAGRQGLYEQYF
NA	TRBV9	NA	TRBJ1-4	TGTGCCAGCAGCGTAGGGGACAATCTGGGGGAAAAACTGTTTTTT	CASSVGDNLGEKLFF